This TCR beta chain was profiled in a study of cytomegalovirus exposure and HLA in healthy donors. Overall study findings and caveats: Among CMV-associated TCR beta chains, most appeared HLA-restricted in a later analysis. Earlier analysis found most TCR beta V segments productive about 87% or about 30% of the time. The classifier was said to identify cytomegalovirus status with high specificity and sensitivity.

Germline V CDR1 and CDR2: MNHNS, SASEGT. This CDR3 contains 13 residues. V lost 1 base and J lost 4, with 8 bases in between. A word on this clone: Its specificity is not known.

The PCR employed 60 Vbeta primers together with 13 Jbeta primers. Data came from immunoSEQ multiplex PCR; TCRdb stores just in-frame clones and leaves some out. Its clone listing holds around 160,000 clones. The sample consisted of PBMCs. The rearrangement uses TRBV6-1 and TRBJ2-7; weak D call: TRBD2 (5 bases). The clonotype originates from a woman aged 50 to 65 in good health and CMV-seronegative. CDR3 loop: CASSEGREYEQYF. The CDR3 DNA follows: TGTGCCAGCAGTGAAGGTCGGGAATACGAGCAGTACTTC.